This note documents a single T cell receptor beta chain sequence. This clonotype is medium-sized (0.01 to 0.1%). Its specific antigen is unknown. Per-base quality was not reported, and no clone a single base away is much larger than it. This sample is drawn from a study of human T cells and chemical hapten exposure (dated by TCRdb to about 2021). Describing the broader study: For sensitization, 2% DPC in acetone was applied to a roughly 2 cm by roughly 2 cm area of upper inner arm skin. Most of the patients in the cohort were female, and the cohort covered alopecia areata with under or over 50% scalp involvement, alopecia totalis and alopecia universalis. Patch testing was performed on the upper back with Finn chambers containing 0.01% DPC, and the patch tests were scored after 6 days according to International Contact Dermatitis Research Group standards. Blood samples were taken from patients before sensitization (week 0) and then at 2, 6 and about 24 weeks after DPC sensitization. Peripheral blood TCR repertoire changes were tracked in vivo in alopecia patients during primary and secondary sensitization to the hapten diphenylcyclopropenone (DPC). Blood for TCR sequencing was provided by twenty-nine alopecia patients at one to four time points (pre-sensitization, 2, 6 and 24 weeks). Libraries were pooled for sequencing, and variation in per-sample TCR yields was attributed mainly to small differences in library volumes within the pool. Throughout the study period of about 22 weeks, patients also received therapeutic DPC doses to the scalp every week.

Taken from cysteine to phenylalanine, the CDR3 has 15 residues. Solely the CDR3 DNA is kept, with 45 bases framed from the first base. CDR1 is given as SGHAT and CDR2 as FQNNGV, both from the germline V gene. Unmatched junction bases come to 4, with V trimmed by 4 bases and J by 2 bases. Study-level results and caveats: Expanded TCRs formed significantly more large CDR3 similarity clusters than pre-sensitization or healthy control sets, consistent with antigen-driven responses. After repeated subsampling, changes were observed in the strength of the expansion versus patch-test correlation and in the threshold at which the correlation became significant. DPC sensitization did not change how many TCRs were above 1 in 1000 frequency, and no evidence was found of alterations in global repertoire structure. Patch test score was positively correlated with the number of PT1 expanded TCRs, with significance at thresholds 8, 16 and 32 but not at 4. Because all patients had alopecia, a presumed autoimmune disease, the immune response of the patients might differ from that of healthy individuals.

The time point label corresponds to: patch test 1, 2 weeks after DPC sensitization. Read against the paper, the sample's treatment or condition label means: therapeutic diphenylcyclopropenone sensitization with weekly scalp DPC. At each patch-test visit, blood was drawn before the patch test was applied. Patients were eligible if aged 18 to 70, diagnosed with alopecia and judged suitable for DPC therapy, and pregnant patients were excluded. Total RNA was extracted from unfractionated whole blood collected in Tempus Blood RNA tubes. Libraries were prepared through RACE. Sequencing was performed on a NextSeq 500. During library preparation, unique molecular identifiers were attached to individual cDNA molecules so that TCRs could be counted in a quantitative, reproducible way. Both TCR alpha and TCR beta chains were sequenced from each blood RNA sample. Concerning the study's data processing: Samples had a median of approximately 93,000 TCRs, with a range from 23,224 to 690,600. V, J and CDR3 annotation of the TCR reads was carried out using the Decombinator software suite. To make PS versus PT1 abundance plots, every sample was subsampled to the same number of TCRs (28,000). TCRs were defined as expanded if absent before sensitization and observed at least eight times at the 2-week time point. The public reads were reanalyzed by TCRdb: fastp trimming at Q25, MiXCR alignment, in-frame beta chains only. One record per CDR3 amino acid sequence lists the most common genes and DNA. TCRdb assigned the V and J calls; the authors' analysis was not used. The sample table records tens of thousands of distinct CDR3 sequences; over 7.5% of these occur just once. The biggest ten clones account for roughly 3.3% of the sample.

This TCR derives from a woman aged 40 to 55 with alopecia areata. Some clones in this sample may be carry-over from other donors' samples. Recombination linked TRBV11-2 to TRBJ1-2; 10 nucleotides in the junction match TRBD1. This specimen was whole blood, taken in connection with sensitization to the hapten diphenylcyclopropenone (DPC). The CDR3 protein: CASSSTGGFNYGYTF. The DNA sequence is given as TGTGCCAGCAGCTCGACAGGGGGCTTCAACTATGGCTACACCTTC.